This T cell receptor beta chain emerged from a study of cytomegalovirus exposure and HLA in healthy donors. Overall study results and limits: Researchers catalogued roughly 170 TCR beta chains as cytomegalovirus-associated.

To note about this clone: Its antigen is undetermined.

CDR3 size: 16 residues. V shed 6 bases, J shed 3 bases, and the junction held 4 bases outside the gene matches. Germline V CDR1 and CDR2: SNHLY, FYNNEI. PCR employed 60 Vbeta and 13 Jbeta primers. Clones were sequenced by immunoSEQ multiplex PCR, and TCRdb holds only the in-frame ones, with some missing. In the table there are about 130,000 clones, roughly 80% of which are singletons. Specimen: PBMCs. The source is a man aged 40-49 years in good health and CMV-seronegative. This chain connects TRBV2 to TRBJ2-2; 13 bases are shared with TRBD2. The CDR3 nucleotides are TGTGCCAGCAGCGGACTAGCGGGGGCGTACACCGGGGAGCTGTTTTTT. Translated, it gives CASSGLAGAYTGELFF.